Shown below are 23 T cell receptor beta chains from a single sample sequenced in a study of blood T cell repertoires in COVID-19 (dated by TCRdb to about 2020). Preparation of the library involved the immunoSEQ multiplex PCR assay. This immuneACCESS table, as held by TCRdb, lists in-frame sequences with V and J called but not all clones. Of the missing ones, under half trace to an unresolved V gene in checked studies; the others have no known cause. The sample profile shows some 110,000 clones; roughly 80% of them were found once. The ten largest clones add up to 2.5% to 3.5% of the sample. The material sequenced was peripheral blood. These receptors were obtained from a woman over 75 with active or convalescent COVID-19.

V is TRBV7-9 and J is TRBJ1-2; 10 bases fit TRBD1. V shed 5 bases, J shed 5 bases, and the junction held 17 bases outside the gene matches. Germline V lookup: CDR1 SEHNR, CDR2 FQNEAQ (reference sequence). The CDR3 length is 18 residues. The CDR3 region is CASSPQVGGGQGFYGYTF. The CDR3 DNA reads TGTGCCAGCAGCCCCCAAGTAGGTGGGGGACAGGGGTTTTATGGCTACACCTTC.

The rearrangement links TRBV6-5 to TRBJ2-5; D might be TRBD2 (5 bases). Deletions cut 8 bases from V and 2 bases from J, with 15 bases between. The germline V gene encodes CDR1 MNHEY and CDR2 SVGAGI. This CDR3 comprises 14 residues. The CDR3 sequence is CASQHSGLQETQYF. The DNA of the CDR3 is TGTGCCAGCCAGCATTCCGGACTGCAAGAGACCCAGTACTTC.

This sequence joins TRBV5-1 and TRBJ2-3; D might be TRBD2 (6 bases). Trimming pared 4 bases from V and 2 bases from J, leaving 23 bases between. In germline, CDR1 is SGHRS, CDR2 YFSETQ. The CDR3 runs to 18 residues. The CDR3 spells CASSTRALSGAYTDTQYF. CDR3 DNA sequence: TGCGCCAGCAGCACCCGAGCCCTTAGCGGAGCTTACACAGATACGCAGTATTTT.

This chain uses TRBV28 with TRBJ2-3, with 8 positions matching TRBD1. This CDR3 has 15 amino acids. Germline CDR1 MDHEN, CDR2 SYDVKM. The trim removed 7 bases at V and 5 bases at J, leaving 11 bases unmatched. This chain's CDR3 is CASTPQGAGGDTQYF. The CDR3 DNA sequence: TGTGCCAGCACTCCCCAGGGGGCTGGGGGAGATACGCAGTATTTT. Full variable domain (remainder filled in from reference TRBV28 and TRBJ2-3): DVKVTQSSRYLVKRTGEKVFLECVQDMDHENMFWYRQDPGLGLRLIYFSYDVKMKEKGDIPEGYSVSREKKERFSLILESASTNQTSMYLCASTPQGAGGDTQYFGPGTRLTVL.

The chain employs TRBV5-1 and TRBJ1-5; 9 bases are shared with TRBD1. The V gene's germline CDR1 is SGHRS and CDR2 YFSETQ. With V trimmed by 4 bases and J by 1 base, 9 bases remained unmatched. CDR3 size: 17 residues. CDR3 nucleotide sequence: TGCGCCAGCAGCCCGGGACAGGGTCTAGGGAGCAATCAGCCCCAGCATTTT. This translates into CASSPGQGLGSNQPQHF.

The chain is built from TRBV18 and TRBJ1-1; 10 bases agree with TRBD1. The germline CDR1 and CDR2 sequences are KGHSH and LQKENI. The CDR3 spans 15 residues. V lost 4 bases and J lost 3; bases outside the gene matches: 5. The CDR3 here is CASSLRGQGYTEAFF. The CDR3, as DNA: TGTGCCAGCTCACTAAGGGGACAGGGGTACACTGAAGCTTTCTTT.

The rearrangement joins TRBV15 to TRBJ1-1, with a weak D call TRBD1 (5 bases). Germline CDR1 is LNHNV and CDR2 is YYDKDF (reference sequence). This CDR3 contains 15 residues. The germline V and J ends were trimmed by 0 bases and 3 bases, with 11 bases remaining between them. CDR3 DNA sequence: TGTGCCACCAGCAGAGATCCCGGGGGACACACTGAAGCTTTCTTT. It encodes CATSRDPGGHTEAFF.

This clone has at least ten counts. This chain uses TRBV30 with TRBJ2-7, with D possibly being TRBD2 (6 bases). V lost 0 bases to trimming and J lost 5 bases, with 8 bases between them. The germline CDR1 and CDR2 sequences are GTSNPN and SVGIG (reference sequence). The CDR3 has 12 amino acids. CDR3 loop: CAWSVGGHEQYF. Here the CDR3 DNA reads TGTGCCTGGAGTGTAGGAGGGCACGAGCAGTACTTC. Based on the CDR3 plus reference TRBV30 and TRBJ2-7, the full variable domain is SQTIHQWPATLVQPVGSPLSLECTVEGTSNPNLYWYRQAAGRGLQLLFYSVGIGQISSEVPQNLSASRPQDRQFILSSKKLLLSDSGFYLCAWSVGGHEQYFGPGTRLTVT.

The chain joins TRBV6-1 to TRBJ1-3; D gene ambiguous. Trimming took off 0 bases at V and 15 bases at J, with 12 bases between the two ends. The CDR3 loop spans 12 amino acids. CDR1 MNHNS and CDR2 SASEGT come from the germline V gene. The CDR3 loop reads CASSEAARPTYF. The CDR3 DNA is TGTGCCAGCAGTGAAGCGGCCAGGCCAACATATTTT.

The V call is TRBV7-2, the J call TRBJ1-5; no reliable D call. V dropped 5 bases and J dropped 1 base, with 9 bases sitting between them. CDR1 is SGHTA and CDR2 is FQGNSA in the germline V gene. The CDR3 sequence is 14 residues long. CDR3 loop: CASSPSVSNQPQHF. The CDR3 DNA reads as TGTGCCAGCAGCCCCAGTGTGAGCAATCAGCCCCAGCATTTT.

This clone was counted between two and nine times. Germline is not matched at one junction end, which may reflect a read error. V is TRBV6-1 and J is TRBJ2-3; 7 bases line up with TRBD1. There are 15 residues in the CDR3. Germline-derived CDR1 and CDR2 are MNHNS and SASEGT. The CDR3 bases are TGTGCCAGCAGGGAAGGGGGCTTGGGCACAGATACGCAGTATTTT. Protein: CASREGGLGTDTQYF.

The table lists this clone with a few counts. The genes are TRBV9 and TRBJ2-7; 11 bases are a match to TRBD2. The length of the CDR3 is 15 residues. The V gene's germline CDR1 is SGDLS and CDR2 YYNGEE. The V and J ends lost 4 bases and 3 bases, in that order; junction bases with no gene match: 6. The CDR3 nucleotides read TGTGCCAGCAGCCCCCGACTAGCGGGGAACTACGAGCAGTACTTC. Amino acids: CASSPRLAGNYEQYF.

This clone has only one observation. The V call is TRBV10-3, the J call TRBJ2-7; no clear D gene. CDR3 size: 12 residues. V was cut by 2 bases and J by 7 bases, with 9 bases left in between. Germline assignment: CDR1 ENHRY and CDR2 SYGVKD. CDR3 protein: CAISEVGKEQYF. As DNA, the CDR3 is TGTGCCATCAGTGAGGTGGGCAAAGAGCAGTACTTC.

V usage is TRBV2 and J usage is TRBJ2-7; 11 bases fit TRBD1. The germline V gene encodes CDR1 SNHLY and CDR2 FYNNEI. Unmatched junction bases numbered 3, after V lost 5 bases and J lost 6 bases. The CDR3 is 13 residues long. The CDR3 sequence: CASSTDRGPEQYF. The CDR3 nucleotides read TGTGCCAGCAGTACGGACAGGGGGCCCGAGCAGTACTTC.

The chain employs TRBV5-1 and TRBJ1-2; 9 nucleotides agree with TRBD1. V was clipped by 4 bases and J by 8 bases; unmatched bases: 3. Germline loops: CDR1 SGHRS, CDR2 YFSETQ. The length of the CDR3 is 12 residues. The CDR3 loop reads CASSGDREGYTF. The CDR3 DNA follows: TGCGCCAGCAGCGGGGACAGGGAGGGCTACACCTTC.

The gene calls are TRBV28 and TRBJ2-7; a possible D gene is TRBD2 (7 bases). V lost 2 bases and J lost 0, with 14 bases in between. Germline loops: CDR1 MDHEN, CDR2 SYDVKM. The CDR3 is 16 amino acids. This CDR3 is CASSLGGATSSYEQYF. In DNA form, the CDR3 reads TGTGCCAGCAGTTTAGGGGGGGCTACTAGCTCCTACGAGCAGTACTTC.

The V and J genes are TRBV27 and TRBJ2-5, with 9 bases fitting TRBD1. The V gene end was trimmed by 4 bases and the J gene end by 2 bases; junction bases not matched to a gene: 8. The V gene's germline CDR1 is MNHEY and CDR2 SMNVEV (reference sequence). The CDR3 sequence is 16 residues long. CDR3 sequence reads: CASSSPWGTGQETQYF. The CDR3, as DNA: TGTGCCAGCAGTTCACCTTGGGGGACAGGGCAAGAGACCCAGTACTTC.

This clone was counted between two and nine times. V and J are TRBV7-6 and TRBJ2-3; D is unclear. V lost 4 bases to trimming and J lost 2 bases, with 10 bases between them. Germline V lookup: CDR1 SGHVS, CDR2 FNYEAQ. This CDR3 is built from 14 residues. DNA for the CDR3: TGTGCCAGCAGCTCCTTAACTCCCACAGATACGCAGTATTTT. Translating it yields CASSSLTPTDTQYF.

The chain combines TRBV24-1 with TRBJ1-1; D not resolved. The V gene's germline CDR1 is KGHDR and CDR2 SFDVKD. CDR3 length: 12 residues. Trimming took 2 bases from V and 11 from J, leaving 11 bases between them. The CDR3 DNA is TGTGCCACCAGTGATTACGGTGGTAGCGCTTTCTTT. Protein product: CATSDYGGSAFF.

The chain recombines TRBV28 with TRBJ1-1; D uncertain. CDR3 length equals 12 residues. Germline CDR1 reads MDHEN; CDR2 reads SYDVKM. Trimming removed 8 bases from V and 2 bases from J, with 9 bases in between. The DNA of the CDR3 is TGTGCCAGCCGAGGGCCCAACACTGAAGCTTTCTTT. It translates to CASRGPNTEAFF.

The chain is built from TRBV29-1 and TRBJ2-4; weak D call: TRBD2 (5 bases). Trimming cost V 8 bases and J 2 bases, with 13 bases left between them. The length of the CDR3 is 13 residues. Germline values: CDR1 SQVTM, CDR2 ANQGSEA. DNA for the CDR3: TGCAGCATAAGTCGAGGGTCCAAAAACATTCAGTACTTC. Protein sequence: CSISRGSKNIQYF.

The chain uses TRBV19 and TRBJ2-7; D unresolved. CDR3 length: 15 amino acids. Germline V lookup: CDR1 LNHDA, CDR2 SQIVND (reference sequence). The ends were cut back, 3 bases at V and 6 bases at J, with 18 bases in the middle. The CDR3 reads CASSIVGLVPSEQYF. The CDR3 bases are TGTGCCAGTAGTATTGTCGGGTTGGTTCCCTCCGAGCAGTACTTC.

In its sample, this clone was seen once. The chain combines TRBV28 with TRBJ1-5; TRBD1 agrees at 8 bases. The CDR3 is made up of 20 amino acids. V was pared by 4 bases and J by 1 base, with 18 bases of the junction left unmatched. Germline loops: CDR1 MDHEN, CDR2 SYDVKM. For the CDR3, the DNA is TGTGCCAGCAGTTCCCATTCAGTTCGTAGGACAGGGAAGAGCAATCAGCCCCAGCATTTT. This translates into CASSSHSVRRTGKSNQPQHF.